This TCR beta chain derives from a study of shared clonotypes between healthy human individuals. Researchers partitioned CD4+ cells into CD45RA+ naive and CD45RA-negative memory subsets. Every immunoSEQ plate was one replicate of a subset's evenly spread DNA. Sequencing was performed with immunoSEQ multiplex PCR; in TCRdb, only in-frame clones are kept and a portion is missing. Of roughly 1,500,000 clones listed, around 98% are singletons. Material: naive CD4+ T cells sorted from blood. Noted subset: CD45RA+ positively selected. The origin of this receptor is a man under 40 in good health.

Here the CDR3 DNA reads TGTGCCACCAGCAGCGCAGGCTCTGGGGCCAACGTCCTGACTTTC. Amino acid sequence: CATSSAGSGANVLTF. The J gene is TRBJ2-6, the V gene TRBV15; D not resolved. The CDR3 runs to 15 residues. Germline CDR1 is LNHNV and CDR2 is YYDKDF (reference sequence). V lost 3 bases to trimming and J lost 0 bases, with 6 bases between them.